One and the same sample provided the 3 T cell receptor beta chains below, sequenced in a study of blood T cell repertoires in COVID-19. Here immunoSEQ multiplex PCR was the method, and the copy in TCRdb shows in-frame clones only, minus some. The sample lists about 160,000 clones, around nine tenths occurring once. Source material: peripheral blood. The receptors derive from a man aged 50 to 59 with acute or convalescent COVID-19.

The chain employs TRBV27 and TRBJ2-1, with a possible D match to TRBD1 (6 bases). Germline values: CDR1 MNHEY, CDR2 SMNVEV (reference sequence). The CDR3 covers 15 residues. Trimming took 4 bases from V and 5 from J, leaving 15 bases between them. The CDR3 is CASSSPRTADNEQFF. Here the CDR3 DNA reads TGTGCCAGCAGTTCCCCTCGGACAGCCGACAATGAGCAGTTCTTC.

The chain couples TRBV5-1 to TRBJ2-7; 9 positions agree with TRBD2. CDR3 length: 18 residues. Looked up from germline, CDR1 is SGHRS and CDR2 is YFSETQ. V was pared by 5 bases and J by 0 bases, with 15 bases of the junction left unmatched. The CDR3 sequence: CASRKGDLAGMSSYEQYF. The CDR3 DNA sequence: TGCGCCAGCAGGAAGGGAGATCTAGCGGGGATGAGCTCCTACGAGCAGTACTTC.

This clone was recorded once. The rearrangement uses TRBV6-2 or TRBV6-3 and TRBJ2-1, with 8 positions matching TRBD2. Unmatched junction bases numbered 6, after V lost 2 bases and J lost 12 bases. The CDR3 spans 13 residues. Germline V gene sequence: CDR1 MNHEY, CDR2 SVGEGT. The CDR3 loop reads CASSYGSSGAQFF. The CDR3 nucleotides are TGTGCCAGCAGTTACGGGAGTAGCGGGGCGCAGTTCTTC.